This T cell receptor beta chain is drawn from a study of cytomegalovirus exposure and HLA in healthy donors (dated by TCRdb to about 2017). With respect to the entire study: According to an earlier analysis of 587 of the donors, 150 million to 200 million T cells yielded 117 million unique TCR beta sequences and about 300 Gb of sequence data. An early release that covered roughly 600 HLA-typed donors contained approximately 300 gigabases of sequencing data and around 80 million unique TCR sequences. Of the 300 to 500 genotyped donors, approximately 80% were placed in the genetic ancestry cluster associated with self-reported Caucasian donors. The study was designed to test whether signatures of past pathogen exposure could be identified by cataloging public T cell receptors. Using immunosequencing, the study profiled T cell repertoires from 666 subjects and related those repertoires to cytomegalovirus serostatus. In addition to the first cohort of approximately 670 subjects, a separate validation cohort of 120 different subjects was used. High-throughput TCR immunosequencing, statistical association of individual TCRs with disease status, and machine learning were combined to predict cytomegalovirus infection status. A later analysis re-analyzed previously published TCR beta repertoires from 600 to 850 donors and added high-resolution HLA genotyping to study TCR occurrence patterns. Rather than drawing on any new phenotypic data, the later analysis identified candidate immune exposures from TCR beta sequences and the way those sequences occurred across donors. An earlier analysis of around 640 of the donors used high-throughput TCR beta sequencing to judge whether each TCR beta V gene segment behaved as functional or pseudogenic. Donor age, sex, ethnicity and CMV serostatus were collected together with the repertoire data. In a later genetic analysis, genome-wide SNP genotypes for about three fifths of the roughly 670 donors were used, and that subset was treated as a discovery cohort. Every repertoire in the discovery cohort had been generated on one and the same sequencing platform. Both class I and class II loci were covered by HLA typing, at four-digit resolution. Typing coverage varied by locus: about 620-630 donors for A, B, C, DRB1 and DQB1; approximately 500 for DQA1; around 570 for DPA1; approximately 470 for DPB1. Five DR-DQ haplotypes were treated as single units for association and clustering because of strong linkage in the cohort. Among roughly 400 genotyped donors of the cohort, an average of 235,054 unique TCR beta nucleotide sequences were sequenced per donor, roughly 18% of them non-productive.

Libraries were constructed by the immunoSEQ multiplex PCR assay. For the multiplex PCR, a mixture combining 60 forward primers for TCR Vbeta segments and 13 reverse primers for TCR Jbeta segments was used. The CDR3 region of rearranged TCR beta genes was amplified from genomic DNA by a multiplex PCR assay. The Illumina HiSeq System was used to sequence the amplified TCR beta libraries as 87-base-pair reads. The study's own analysis went as follows. In a later analysis, tens of millions of unique TCR beta chains were counted across the 666 repertoires, and roughly 11 million of these chains were shared by at least two donors. A nearest-neighbor algorithm error-corrected the raw reads and collapsed the reads into unique sequences, merging closely related sequences to remove PCR and sequencing errors. Alignment of CDR3 sequences to IMGT reference sequences was used to assign V, D and J gene segments. Each retained sequence needed at least a six-nucleotide match to both a V gene segment and a J gene segment. Rearrangements were called productive when the CDR3 lacked stop codons and stayed in frame with V and J; all others were non-productive. CDR3 was defined according to IMGT convention as the region running from the second conserved V-encoded cysteine to the conserved J-encoded phenylalanine. Sequences without an unambiguous match to a single V gene segment were excluded from the earlier analysis of over 500 of the donors. An earlier analysis of about 590 of the donors classified V segments as functional when productive rearrangements were above 56.7% and as segregating when the standard deviation between donors was above 5%. To diagnose cytomegalovirus status from the catalog of TCR beta chain sequences, a statistical classification framework was built. A later analysis assigned V and J genes by comparing TCR nucleotide sequences with IMGT/GENE-DB human TR gene sequences. In a later analysis, CDR3 sequences and most-parsimonious VDJ recombination scenarios were assigned using the TCRdist pipeline. In a later analysis, each TCR beta chain was defined by its CDR3 amino acid sequence together with its V-gene family, and reads without a unique V-gene family were excluded. As a way to deal with suspected cross-contamination and a sequencing artifact, a later analysis dropped under 600 nucleotide sequences that were highly shared and had low generation probability. In a later analysis, a clonal expansion index was calculated for each public chain from normalized within-repertoire ranks of inferred template counts. In a later analysis, generation probabilities were computed using a VDJ recombination model fitted to out-of-frame rearrangements, and the results were checked against IGoR. In a later analysis, TCR-TCR, TCR-HLA and TCR-CMV co-occurrence was scored with hypergeometric tests, and a repertoire-size bias correction was applied to TCR pairs. In a later analysis, false discovery rates were estimated by permuting HLA or CMV assignments 20 times. In a later analysis, co-occurring TCRs were grouped with DBSCAN, and TCRdist sequence similarity was added when clustering was performed within HLA-allele-positive subsets. For co-occurrence clustering, repertoires with fewer than 30,000 or more than 120,000 public chains were excluded, along with four to six repertoires with anomalous nucleotide sharing. TCRdb provides this immuneACCESS table in a form limited to in-frame rearrangements. Some clones are lacking; in checked studies, under half of them reflect an unresolved V gene, and why the rest are absent is not known. The V and J calls and the clone size are those of that table, but D and trimming were determined from the DNA. The sample has approximately 150,000 clones on record, roughly 73% of them singletons. The top ten constitute 3.3% of the sample.

Details on this clone: It has no known antigen specificity. Its ends do not fully match the called genes, so a read error is possible.

The cohort consisted of some 730 healthy bone marrow donors. At the time of sampling, all cohort members were nominally healthy, though unrecorded immune exposures were likely present. The donor was CMV seronegative and belonged to the group of 352 seronegative cohort members. Each donor provided a peripheral blood sample, and peripheral blood mononuclear cells were used for TCR beta sequencing. The Qiagen DNeasy Blood Extraction Kit was used to extract genomic DNA from the blood cell samples. The CDR3 holds 15 amino acids from the cysteine to the phenylalanine. Only the CDR3 part of the read is kept: 45 bases, read in frame from the first base. The germline V gene provides CDR1 SNHLY and CDR2 FYNNEI. Findings and caveats that apply to the study as a whole: A total of 164 TCR beta chains were listed by the study as associated with cytomegalovirus. A further reported finding was that TCR beta sequences accurately predicted the HLA-A and HLA-B alleles for most subjects in the first cohort. At a false discovery rate of 0.05, a later analysis linked 16,000 or so TCR beta sequences to specific HLA alleles. The authors suggested that the approach could potentially be generalized to other disease states and immunological phenotypes. Broadly in line with IMGT annotations, most TCR beta V segments showed up in productive rearrangements about 87% or about 30% of the time in an earlier analysis of some 590 of the donors. The classifier was reported to diagnose cytomegalovirus status with high specificity and sensitivity in both the original cohort and the validation cohort. Because HLA typing was unavailable for some donors at each locus, only the typed subset was used in association tests. Most TCR sequences were seen in very few donors, while some public TCRs were found in many individuals. A later analysis found that HLA-associated TCR beta chains were more clonally expanded and had lower generation probabilities than equally common non-associated chains. Presence/absence analyses assumed roughly uniform sequencing depth across donors, an assumption that may not hold. CMV serostatus was the only immune exposure information available for the cohort. The 87-base-pair reads could not distinguish some IMGT-functional V segments, including TRBV6-2 and TRBV6-3, so those segments were excluded. Because counts were too low, about 18 rarely observed V segments, including chromosome 9 orphons, were excluded from the earlier analysis of some 540 of the donors. A later analysis found that TCR association rates varied across HLA loci, with DRB1 alleles showing the most associated TCRs and HLA-C alleles the fewest. A later genetic analysis associated a missense DCLRE1C variant with V-gene and J-gene trimming of TCR beta chains, and an independent cohort replicated the association. The cohort was sequenced for TCR beta chains only, and without alpha or paired-chain data the features that could be detected were limited. The sequencing pipeline was judged likely to have produced a cluster of highly shared sequence variants as a technical artifact. Most CMV-associated TCR beta chains appeared to be HLA-restricted in a later analysis, and the HLA associations seemed to be driven largely by CMV exposure. Correlated functional status among segregating V segments might be attributable to linkage disequilibrium, but an unknown experimental factor could not be ruled out. Compared with the approximately 600-donor mean, donors in an Asian-associated ancestry cluster had fewer N-insertions in productive TCRs, according to a later genetic analysis. A later analysis reported that several top co-occurrence clusters appeared linked to parvovirus B19, influenza, CMV and Epstein-Barr virus. A few of the identified cytomegalovirus-associated TCR beta chains were confirmed in vitro to be specific for cytomegalovirus antigens. Strong co-occurrence of HLA alleles, especially DR and DQ, made assigning TCR associations to individual alleles difficult.

Sequencing was carried out using PBMCs. The TCR was taken from a man aged 40-55 years in good health and CMV-seronegative. The chain is encoded by TRBV2 joined to TRBJ1-3, with the D gene too uncertain to name. The CDR3 corresponds to CASSGQRVSGDTIYF. The bases read TGTGCCAGTTCCGGGCAGAGGGTCTCTGGAGACACCATATATTTT.